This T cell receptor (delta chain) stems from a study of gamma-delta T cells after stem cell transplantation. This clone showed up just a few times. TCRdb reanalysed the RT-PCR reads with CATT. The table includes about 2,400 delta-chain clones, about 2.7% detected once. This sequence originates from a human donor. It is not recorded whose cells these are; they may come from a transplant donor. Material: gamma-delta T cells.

The CDR3 loop is CACDTVSSGLSTGGLYTDKLIF. In DNA form, the CDR3 reads TGTGCCTGTGACACCGTGTCTTCTGGGCTCAGTACTGGGGGATTGTACACCGATAAACTCATCTTT. The V gene is TRDV2, the J gene TRDJ1; 10 bases line up with TRDD3. After removal of 0 bases from V and 0 bases from J, the junction contained 21 bases not matched to a gene. This CDR3 is built from 22 residues. Germline CDR1 and CDR2: GEAIGNYY and EKD.